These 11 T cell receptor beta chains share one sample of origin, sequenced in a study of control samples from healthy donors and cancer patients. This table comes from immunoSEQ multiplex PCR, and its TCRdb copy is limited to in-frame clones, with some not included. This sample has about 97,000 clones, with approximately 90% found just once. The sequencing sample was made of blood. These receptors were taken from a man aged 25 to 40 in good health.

The CDR3 sequence: CASSYSDTQYF. The CDR3 DNA follows: TGTGCCAGCAGTTACTCAGATACGCAGTATTTT. The J gene is TRBJ2-3, the V gene TRBV6-2 or TRBV6-3; D gene ambiguous. Germline CDR1 is MNHEY and CDR2 is SVGEGT. V lost 0 bases, J lost 5 bases, and 0 bases lay in between. The CDR3 is 11 amino acids.

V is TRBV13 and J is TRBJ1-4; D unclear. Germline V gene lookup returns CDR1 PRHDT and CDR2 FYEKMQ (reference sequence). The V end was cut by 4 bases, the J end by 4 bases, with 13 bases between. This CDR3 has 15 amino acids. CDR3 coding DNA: TGTGCCAGCAGCTCTCCCGACACCGATAATGAAAAACTGTTTTTT. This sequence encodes CASSSPDTDNEKLFF.

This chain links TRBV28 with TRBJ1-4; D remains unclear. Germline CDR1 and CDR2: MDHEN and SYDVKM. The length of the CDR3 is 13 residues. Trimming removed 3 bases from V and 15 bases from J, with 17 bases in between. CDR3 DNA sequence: TGTGCCAGCAGTTTGTTAATGGACGGCTTTTTGTTTTTT. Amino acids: CASSLLMDGFLFF.

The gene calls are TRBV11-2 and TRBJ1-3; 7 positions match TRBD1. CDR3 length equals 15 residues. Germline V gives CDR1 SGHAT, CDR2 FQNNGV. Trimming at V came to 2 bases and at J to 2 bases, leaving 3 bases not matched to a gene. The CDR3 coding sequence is TGTGCCAGCAGCTTAACAGGGACAGCTGGAAACACCATATATTTT. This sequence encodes CASSLTGTAGNTIYF.

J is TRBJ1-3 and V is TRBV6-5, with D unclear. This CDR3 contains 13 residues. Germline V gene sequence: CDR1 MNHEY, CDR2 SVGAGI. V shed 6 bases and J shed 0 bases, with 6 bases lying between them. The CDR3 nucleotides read TGTGCCAGCAGGGAGATCTCTGGAAACACCATATATTTT. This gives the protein CASREISGNTIYF.

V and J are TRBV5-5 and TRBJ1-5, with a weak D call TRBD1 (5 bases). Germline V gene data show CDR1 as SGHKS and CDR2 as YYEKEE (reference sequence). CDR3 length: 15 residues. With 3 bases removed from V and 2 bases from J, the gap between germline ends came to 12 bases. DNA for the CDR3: TGTGCCAGCAGCTACGCAAGGGGAGGCAATCAGCCCCAGCATTTT. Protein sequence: CASSYARGGNQPQHF.

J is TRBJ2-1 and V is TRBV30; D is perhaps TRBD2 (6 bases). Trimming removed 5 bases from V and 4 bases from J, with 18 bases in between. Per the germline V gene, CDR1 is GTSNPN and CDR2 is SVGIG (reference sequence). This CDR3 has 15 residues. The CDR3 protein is CAWFVAGTLYNEQFF. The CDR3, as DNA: TGTGCCTGGTTTGTGGCCGGGACTTTATACAATGAGCAGTTCTTC.

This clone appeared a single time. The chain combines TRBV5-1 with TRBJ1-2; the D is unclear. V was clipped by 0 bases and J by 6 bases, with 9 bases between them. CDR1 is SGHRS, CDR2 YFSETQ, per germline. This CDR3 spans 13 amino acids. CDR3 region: CASSLDSLDGYTF. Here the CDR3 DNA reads TGCGCCAGCAGCTTGGACTCGCTGGATGGCTACACCTTC.

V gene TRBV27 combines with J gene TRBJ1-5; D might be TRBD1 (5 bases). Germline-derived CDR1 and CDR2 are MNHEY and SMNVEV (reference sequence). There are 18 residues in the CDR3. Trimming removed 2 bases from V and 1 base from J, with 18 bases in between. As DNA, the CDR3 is TGTGCCAGCAGTTTAGGGCCCAGACGGGGGACGAGCAATCAGCCCCAGCATTTT. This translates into CASSLGPRRGTSNQPQHF.

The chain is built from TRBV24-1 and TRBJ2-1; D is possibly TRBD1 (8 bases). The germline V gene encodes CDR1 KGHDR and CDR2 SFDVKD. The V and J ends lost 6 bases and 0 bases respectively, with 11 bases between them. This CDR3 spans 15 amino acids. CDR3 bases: TGTGCCACCAGTCACAGGGGGGGCTCCTACAATGAGCAGTTCTTC. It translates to CATSHRGGSYNEQFF.

The CDR3 nucleotides read TGTGCCAGCAGCTTTGGCCAGGGGATGGACAATGAGCAGTTCTTC. It encodes CASSFGQGMDNEQFF. V gene TRBV5-5 combines with J gene TRBJ2-1; D is possibly TRBD1 (6 bases). CDR1 and CDR2 (germline): SGHKS, YYEKEE (reference sequence). The germline V and J ends were trimmed by 2 bases and 5 bases, with 14 bases remaining between them. CDR3 size: 15 residues.